The 18 T cell receptor beta chains below all came from one sample that was sequenced in a study of blood T cell repertoires in COVID-19. Sequencing used immunoSEQ multiplex PCR; TCRdb keeps in-frame clones, though not all of them. The profile shows 200,000 to 250,000 clones, over 75% of them singletons. The sequenced sample was PBMCs or T cells enriched from blood (not recorded which). These receptor sequences come from a woman in her thirties or forties with acute COVID-19.

The CDR3 nucleotides read TGTGCCAGCTCACCACCGGGCGATCAGCCCCAGCATTTT. Protein: CASSPPGDQPQHF. This chain joins TRBV18 and TRBJ1-5; D gene uncertain. The germline V gene has CDR1 KGHSH and CDR2 LQKENI. The ends were cut back, 0 bases at V and 5 bases at J, with 5 bases in the middle. This CDR3 spans 13 amino acids.

The chain uses TRBV27 and TRBJ2-7, with a tentative D call TRBD1 (6 bases). CDR1 and CDR2 from the germline V gene are MNHEY and SMNVEV (reference sequence). Trimming took off 6 bases at V and 0 bases at J, with 9 bases between the two ends. This CDR3 spans 13 amino acids. This CDR3 reads CASSVRGSYEQYF. CDR3 sequence (DNA): TGTGCCAGCAGCGTCAGGGGCTCCTACGAGCAGTACTTC.

In this sample, this clone turned up once. This sequence joins TRBV12-3 or TRBV12-4 and TRBJ1-2, with 9 bases fitting TRBD1. The trim removed 7 bases at V and 7 bases at J, leaving 7 bases unmatched. The CDR3 spans 13 residues. This CDR3 is CASNPGTGSGYTF. CDR3 nucleotide sequence: TGTGCCAGCAACCCCGGGACAGGGTCTGGCTACACCTTC.

The J gene is TRBJ2-2, the V gene TRBV19; 9 bases fit TRBD2. V shed 4 bases and J 1 base; nucleotides not matched to a gene: 1. CDR3 length: 15 amino acids. Germline assignment: CDR1 LNHDA and CDR2 SQIVND (reference sequence). CDR3 DNA: TGTGCCAGTAGTAAACTAGCGGGGAACACCGGGGAGCTGTTTTTT. As protein: CASSKLAGNTGELFF.

V gene TRBV6-1 combines with J gene TRBJ1-4, with TRBD1 as a possible D gene (5 bases). CDR3 length: 14 amino acids. Germline lookup yields CDR1 MNHNS and CDR2 SASEGT. Trimming removed 1 base at V and 8 bases at J, with 11 bases between. The chain's CDR3 is CASSEVFGGEKLFF. In DNA, the CDR3 is TGTGCCAGCAGTGAAGTTTTCGGGGGGGAAAAACTGTTTTTT.

The V call is TRBV2, the J call TRBJ2-1, with D possibly TRBD2 on 5 matching bases. V was clipped by 6 bases and J by 12 bases, with 15 bases between them. CDR1 is SNHLY, CDR2 FYNNEI, per germline. The CDR3 length is 12 residues. The CDR3 region is CASRDIPAGQFF. The CDR3 DNA reads TGTGCCAGCAGAGATATACCTGCGGGGCAGTTCTTC.

The chain employs TRBV11-2 and TRBJ1-1; the D is unclear. This CDR3 comprises 17 residues. Trimming cost V 0 bases and J 5 bases, with 19 bases left between them. CDR1 is SGHAT and CDR2 is FQNNGV in the germline V gene. The CDR3 sequence: CASSLEVNAGSGTEAFF. In DNA, the CDR3 is TGTGCCAGCAGCTTAGAAGTGAACGCGGGATCGGGGACTGAAGCTTTCTTT.

This clone appeared a few times. This chain connects TRBV28 to TRBJ1-4; D is uncertain. Per germline, CDR1 MDHEN and CDR2 SYDVKM. Between the trimmed V and J ends, which lost 3 bases and 2 bases, there was a span of 7 bases. The CDR3 contains 14 residues. CDR3 DNA sequence: TGTGCCAGCAGTTTGCCGGGGACTAATGAAAAACTGTTTTTT. This gives the protein CASSLPGTNEKLFF.

The rearrangement joins TRBV30 to TRBJ2-7; maybe TRBD1 (5 bases). The CDR3 loop spans 13 amino acids. Trimming removed 4 bases at V and 1 base at J, with 11 bases between. The V gene's germline CDR1 is GTSNPN and CDR2 SVGIG (reference sequence). The CDR3 coding sequence is TGTGCCTGGAAAAGGGGCCCGTCCTACGAGCAGTACTTC. This codes for CAWKRGPSYEQYF.

The chain couples TRBV15 to TRBJ2-7, with D possibly TRBD1 on 6 matching bases. The V end was cut by 1 base, the J end by 7 bases, with 11 bases between. The CDR3 consists of 13 residues. Germline CDR1 is LNHNV and CDR2 is YYDKDF (reference sequence). DNA of the CDR3: TGTGCCACCAGCAGAGCTCCAGGGGAAGAGCAGTACTTC. As protein: CATSRAPGEEQYF.

Relative to its sample, this clone is medium-sized. The gene calls are TRBV7-2 and TRBJ2-1; tentative D call: TRBD2 (5 bases). The CDR3 length is 13 residues. Between the trimmed V and J ends, which lost 1 base and 9 bases, there was a span of 10 bases. Germline CDR1 and CDR2: SGHTA and FQGNSA. The CDR3 sequence is CASSLVERSEQFF. Written as DNA, the CDR3 is TGTGCCAGCAGCTTAGTCGAGCGGTCTGAGCAGTTCTTC.

The chain recombines TRBV7-3 with TRBJ2-2; possible D gene TRBD2, 5 bases. The CDR3 has 17 amino acids. Trimming cost V 1 base and J 2 bases, with 14 bases left between them. Germline CDR1 reads SGHTA; CDR2 reads FQGTGA. DNA for the CDR3: TGTGCCAGCAGCTTAAACCCCCTAGGAGGTAACACCGGGGAGCTGTTTTTT. Its protein product is CASSLNPLGGNTGELFF.

The gene calls are TRBV9 and TRBJ2-7, with D perhaps matching TRBD2 (5 bases). V dropped 0 bases and J dropped 4 bases, with 17 bases sitting between them. CDR3 length: 16 residues. Germline loops: CDR1 SGDLS, CDR2 YYNGEE. CDR3 nucleotides: TGTGCCAGCAGCGTAGGAGGGCAGGCCCTCAATTACGAGCAGTACTTC. Its protein is CASSVGGQALNYEQYF.

V is TRBV28 and J is TRBJ1-3; weak D call: TRBD1 (6 bases). V was shortened by 5 bases and J by 0 bases, with 11 bases between the two germline ends. The CDR3 is 15 amino acids. The germline CDR1 and CDR2 sequences are MDHEN and SYDVKM. CDR3 bases: TGTGCCAGCAGTAACAGGGATCGCTCTGGAAACACCATATATTTT. Protein: CASSNRDRSGNTIYF.

This clone has a handful of counts. The genes are TRBV10-2 and TRBJ1-5; D is possibly TRBD1 (5 bases). CDR1 and CDR2 from the germline V gene are WSHSY and SAAADI. The CDR3 consists of 14 residues. V lost 8 bases to trimming and J lost 5 bases, with 16 bases between them. As DNA, the CDR3 is TGCGCCAGCTCCTGGGGGGACCCTTATCAGCCCCAGCATTTT. Encoded protein: CASSWGDPYQPQHF.

This sequence joins TRBV6-5 and TRBJ2-5, with 13 bases lining up with TRBD2. The ends lost 7 bases at V and 1 base at J; junction bases unmatched: 3. The germline V gene encodes CDR1 MNHEY and CDR2 SVGAGI. The CDR3 sequence is 15 residues long. The CDR3 region has the DNA TGTGCCAGCAAAGGGACTAGCGGGACCCAAGAGACCCAGTACTTC. It translates to CASKGTSGTQETQYF.

Turning to this clone: Other DNA sequences from this sample encode an identical CDR3 as well. The chain joins TRBV27 to TRBJ1-5; the D is unclear. The germline V gene has CDR1 MNHEY and CDR2 SMNVEV (reference sequence). The CDR3 sequence is 16 residues long. V dropped 3 bases and J dropped 1 base, with 13 bases sitting between them. CDR3 bases: TGTGCCAGCAGTTTTCGGTCGTCCGGGAGCAATCAGCCCCAGCATTTT. Protein sequence: CASSFRSSGSNQPQHF.

The V gene is TRBV7-9, the J gene TRBJ2-2, with 10 positions matching TRBD2. The CDR3 consists of 16 residues. J lost 1 base, V lost 5 bases, and 4 bases had no gene match. CDR1 and CDR2 from the germline V gene are SEHNR and FQNEAQ (reference sequence). The CDR3 nucleotides are TGTGCCAGCAGCCGTCCTAGCGGGGGGAACACCGGGGAGCTGTTTTTT. The encoded protein is CASSRPSGGNTGELFF.